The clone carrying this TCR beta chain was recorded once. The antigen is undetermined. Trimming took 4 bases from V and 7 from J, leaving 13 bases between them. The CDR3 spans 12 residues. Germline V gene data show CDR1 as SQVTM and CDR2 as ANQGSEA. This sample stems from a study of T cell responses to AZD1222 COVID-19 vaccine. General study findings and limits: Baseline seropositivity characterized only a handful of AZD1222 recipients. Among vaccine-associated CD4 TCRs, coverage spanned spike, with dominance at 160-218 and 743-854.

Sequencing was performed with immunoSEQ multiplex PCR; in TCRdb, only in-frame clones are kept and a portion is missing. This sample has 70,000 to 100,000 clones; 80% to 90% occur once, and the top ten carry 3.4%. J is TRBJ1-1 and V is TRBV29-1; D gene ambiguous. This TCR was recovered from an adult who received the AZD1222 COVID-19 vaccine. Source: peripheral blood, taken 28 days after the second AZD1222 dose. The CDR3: CSVVVTAREAFF. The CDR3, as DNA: TGCAGCGTTGTCGTAACAGCTCGTGAAGCTTTCTTT.